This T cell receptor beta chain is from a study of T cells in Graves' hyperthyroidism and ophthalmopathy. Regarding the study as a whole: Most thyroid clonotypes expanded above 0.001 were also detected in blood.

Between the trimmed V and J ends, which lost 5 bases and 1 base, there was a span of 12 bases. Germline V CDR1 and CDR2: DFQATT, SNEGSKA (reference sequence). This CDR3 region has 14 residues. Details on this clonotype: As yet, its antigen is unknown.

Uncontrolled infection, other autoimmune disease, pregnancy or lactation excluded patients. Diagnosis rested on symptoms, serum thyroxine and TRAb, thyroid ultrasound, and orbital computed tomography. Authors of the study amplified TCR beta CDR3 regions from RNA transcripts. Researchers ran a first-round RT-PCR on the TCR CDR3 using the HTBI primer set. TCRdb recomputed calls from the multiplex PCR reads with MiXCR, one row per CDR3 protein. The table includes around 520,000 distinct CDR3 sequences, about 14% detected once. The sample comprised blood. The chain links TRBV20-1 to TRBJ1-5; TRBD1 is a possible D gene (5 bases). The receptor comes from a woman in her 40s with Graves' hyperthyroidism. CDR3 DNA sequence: TGCAGTGCTGATGGGACTTCGAGCAATCAGCCCCAGCATTTT. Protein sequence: CSADGTSSNQPQHF.